The 12 T cell receptor beta chains in this list originate from one sample, sequenced in a study of shared clonotypes between healthy human individuals. Using immunoSEQ multiplex PCR, the repertoire was profiled, and TCRdb retains in-frame clones only, with some absent. The data contain roughly 1,500,000 clones, approximately 98.5% of them singletons. The sample taken for sequencing was naive CD4+ T cells sorted from blood. Described subset: CD45RA+ positively selected. The receptors stem from a man between 25 and 39 years old in good health.

This chain connects TRBV7-9 to TRBJ2-3; 10 nucleotides line up with TRBD1. The CDR3 loop spans 15 amino acids. The ends lost 5 bases at V and 2 bases at J; junction bases unmatched: 4. Germline loops: CDR1 SEHNR, CDR2 FQNEAQ (reference sequence). CDR3 sequence: CASSLDRGITDTQYF. The CDR3 region has the DNA TGTGCCAGCAGCCTGGACAGGGGGATCACAGATACGCAGTATTTT.

The CDR3 is CSVRGAYGYTF. CDR3 DNA sequence: TGCAGCGTTAGGGGTGCCTATGGCTACACCTTC. This sequence joins TRBV29-1 and TRBJ1-2; tentatively, D is TRBD1 (5 bases). V was trimmed by 5 bases and J by 4 bases, leaving 8 bases between them. Looked up from germline, CDR1 is SQVTM and CDR2 is ANQGSEA. The CDR3 length is 11 residues.

The chain has TRBV4-2 and TRBJ2-1, with TRBD2 matching over 13 bases. CDR3 length: 16 amino acids. V was clipped by 4 bases and J by 10 bases; unmatched bases: 10. CDR1 is LGHNA and CDR2 is YNFKEQ in the germline V gene. CDR3 coding DNA: TGTGCCAGCAGCCCATCACTAGCGGGAGGGCCCCGGGAGCAGTTCTTC. It translates to CASSPSLAGGPREQFF.

This rearrangement joins TRBV11-3 to TRBJ2-7, with 7 bases matching TRBD1. CDR1 is SGHNT, CDR2 YENEEA, per germline. This CDR3 is built from 13 residues. Trimming removed 6 bases from V and 1 base from J; junction bases left unmatched: 3. This chain's CDR3 is CASRQGPSYEQYF. The CDR3 DNA follows: TGTGCCAGCAGACAGGGGCCTTCCTACGAGCAGTACTTC.

The rearrangement links TRBV5-1 to TRBJ2-7, with TRBD1 matching 12 bases. Trimming at V came to 5 bases and at J to 6 bases, leaving 9 bases not matched to a gene. From germline, CDR1 is SGHRS and CDR2 YFSETQ. The CDR3 runs 15 residues. DNA of the CDR3: TGCGCCAGCAGGTTGAGGGGGACAGGGGGCTCCGAGCAGTACTTC. Its protein is CASRLRGTGGSEQYF.

In regard to this clone: Within the sample, other DNA sequences also encode this same CDR3. J is TRBJ2-3 and V is TRBV28, with D tentatively TRBD2 (5 bases). Deletions cut 2 bases from V and 2 bases from J, with 8 bases between. The germline V gene encodes CDR1 MDHEN and CDR2 SYDVKM. The CDR3 spans 14 residues. CDR3 coding DNA: TGTGCCAGCAGTTTAGCGGGTTCCACAGATACGCAGTATTTT. Protein sequence: CASSLAGSTDTQYF.

This clone was counted a few times. V and J are TRBV5-4 and TRBJ2-1; 8 bases agree with TRBD1. CDR3 length: 13 amino acids. V lost 3 bases, J lost 5 bases, and 1 base stayed unmatched. Looked up from germline, CDR1 is SGHNT and CDR2 is YYREEE (reference sequence). The CDR3 is CASSSTGDNEQFF. The CDR3 DNA sequence: TGTGCCAGCAGCTCGACAGGGGACAATGAGCAGTTCTTC.

The chain combines TRBV5-6 with TRBJ1-1, with D hard to call. This CDR3 contains 15 residues. The V gene's germline CDR1 is SGHDT and CDR2 YYEEEE. The V and J ends lost 0 bases and 3 bases respectively, with 12 bases between them. CDR3 sequence (DNA): TGTGCCAGCAGCTTGGCGATTGCCTACGACACTGAAGCTTTCTTT. As protein: CASSLAIAYDTEAFF.

The genes are TRBV28 and TRBJ2-3, with 10 positions matching TRBD2. V lost 5 bases to trimming and J lost 1 base; unmatched junction nucleotides: 6. Germline V gives CDR1 MDHEN, CDR2 SYDVKM. The CDR3 covers 16 residues. The CDR3 DNA reads as TGTGCCAGCAGTGTAACTAGCGGGACGCGCACAGATACGCAGTATTTT. Translating it yields CASSVTSGTRTDTQYF.

V usage is TRBV18 and J usage is TRBJ2-5; 9 bases line up with TRBD1. Germline V gives CDR1 KGHSH, CDR2 LQKENI. V lost 3 bases and J lost 3; bases outside the gene matches: 8. This CDR3 contains 16 residues. This chain's CDR3 is CASSPTLGTGKETQYF. DNA of the CDR3: TGTGCCAGCTCACCTACGCTAGGGACAGGGAAAGAGACCCAGTACTTC.

The V and J genes are TRBV7-9 and TRBJ2-7; possible D gene TRBD1, 6 bases. Germline values: CDR1 SEHNR, CDR2 FQNEAQ (reference sequence). V was cut by 5 bases and J by 6 bases, with 20 bases left in between. CDR3 size: 15 residues. The CDR3 loop reads CASSRRTGQSIEQYF. CDR3 coding DNA: TGTGCCAGCAGCCGGCGGACCGGACAGAGCATCGAGCAGTACTTC.

The chain joins TRBV11-2 to TRBJ2-5; D not certain. V was shortened by 4 bases and J by 4 bases, with 7 bases between the two germline ends. The CDR3 sequence is 12 residues long. Germline V lookup: CDR1 SGHAT, CDR2 FQNNGV. Here the CDR3 reads CASSSVRETQYF. Written as DNA, the CDR3 is TGTGCCAGCAGCTCCGTTAGAGAGACCCAGTACTTC.